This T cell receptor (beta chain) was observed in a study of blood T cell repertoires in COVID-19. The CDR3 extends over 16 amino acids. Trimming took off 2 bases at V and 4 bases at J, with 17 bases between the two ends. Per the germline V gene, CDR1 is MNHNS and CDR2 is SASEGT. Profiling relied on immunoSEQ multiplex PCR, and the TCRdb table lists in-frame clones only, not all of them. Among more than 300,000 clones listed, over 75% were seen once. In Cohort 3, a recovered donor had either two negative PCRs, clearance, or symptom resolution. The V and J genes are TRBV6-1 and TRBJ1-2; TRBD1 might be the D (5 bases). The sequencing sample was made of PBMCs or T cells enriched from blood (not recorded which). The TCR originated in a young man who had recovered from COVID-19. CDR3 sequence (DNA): TGTGCCAGCAGTGAATCCGTAATGGGGCTCGGCTATGGCTACACCTTC. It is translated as CASSESVMGLGYGYTF.